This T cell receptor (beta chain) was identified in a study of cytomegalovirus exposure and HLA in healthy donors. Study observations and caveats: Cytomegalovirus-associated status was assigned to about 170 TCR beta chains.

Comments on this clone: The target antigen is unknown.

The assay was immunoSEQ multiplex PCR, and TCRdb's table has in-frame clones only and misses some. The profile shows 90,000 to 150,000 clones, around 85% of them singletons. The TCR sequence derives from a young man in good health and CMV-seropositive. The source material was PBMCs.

The CDR3 loop reads CASSAPRTGATEAFF. The CDR3 DNA reads TGTGCCAGCAGCGCACCCAGGACAGGTGCCACTGAAGCTTTCTTT. This chain joins TRBV7-9 and TRBJ1-1; 7 bases align to TRBD1. This CDR3 spans 15 amino acids. J gave up 4 bases and V 5 bases, and 10 bases lay outside the gene matches. Germline CDR1 reads SEHNR; CDR2 reads FQNEAQ (reference sequence).